These 25 T cell receptor beta chains originate from one sample sequenced in a study of T cells after yellow fever vaccination. TCRdb reprocessed the 5' RACE reads via MiXCR and lists one record per CDR3 protein. Among approximately 300,000 distinct CDR3 sequences listed, around 6.8% were seen once. The sequenced sample was PBMCs, obtained around 45 days after the first yellow fever vaccination. These receptors were obtained from a man aged 18 to 35 who received the YFV17D yellow fever vaccine.

This chain connects TRBV4-1 to TRBJ2-1; 7 bases fit TRBD1. Germline V gene sequence: CDR1 MGHRA, CDR2 YSYEKL. The CDR3 sequence is 15 residues long. V lost 4 bases and J lost 8; bases outside the gene matches: 11. CDR3 amino acids: CASSPGQAAEDEQFF. The CDR3 DNA follows: TGCGCCAGCAGCCCTGGACAGGCCGCGGAGGATGAGCAGTTCTTC.

This clonotype was detected a few times. The chain has TRBV5-1 and TRBJ1-1; a weak D match, TRBD1 (6 bases). Germline V lookup: CDR1 SGHRS, CDR2 YFSETQ. Trimming left V 5 bases short and J 4 bases short, with 24 bases between. The CDR3 has 17 amino acids. CDR3 in amino acids: CASRNMLGGGGITEAFF. CDR3 sequence (DNA): TGCGCCAGCAGGAACATGCTAGGGGGTGGAGGTATCACTGAAGCTTTCTTT.

This clonotype was found a few times. The chain joins TRBV20-1 to TRBJ1-5; unclear D gene. V gave up 4 bases and J gave up 6 bases, with 13 bases separating them. The CDR3 is 13 residues long. Germline-derived CDR1 and CDR2 are DFQATT and SNEGSKA (reference sequence). This CDR3 is CSAKGFAGQPQHF. The CDR3 DNA sequence: TGCAGTGCTAAAGGGTTCGCGGGTCAGCCCCAGCATTTT.

This clonotype turned up a few times. The rearrangement links TRBV12-3 or TRBV12-4 to TRBJ2-3; D ambiguous. V was trimmed by 3 bases and J by 2 bases, leaving 9 bases between them. This CDR3 has 14 amino acids. CDR3 nucleotide sequence: TGTGCCAGCAGTTTTGATTTTAACACAGATACGCAGTATTTT. Translated: CASSFDFNTDTQYF.

This clonotype was observed at least ten times. The J gene is TRBJ2-1, the V gene TRBV11-2, with a possible D match to TRBD1 (5 bases). This CDR3 is 15 amino acids long. The V gene's germline CDR1 is SGHAT and CDR2 FQNNGV. V lost 4 bases and J lost 1, with 11 bases in between. The CDR3 protein is CASSSDRRSYNEQFF. As DNA, the CDR3 is TGTGCCAGCAGCTCCGACAGACGGTCCTACAATGAGCAGTTCTTC.

V usage is TRBV6-2 or TRBV6-3 and J usage is TRBJ1-3; D gene unclear. Germline CDR1 reads MNHEY; CDR2 reads SVGEGT. Trimming left V 7 bases short and J 0 bases short, with 10 bases between. CDR3 length: 14 residues. This CDR3 reads CASKTDSSGNTIYF. The CDR3 coding sequence is TGTGCCAGCAAGACGGATAGCTCTGGAAACACCATATATTTT.

This clonotype was counted many times. The V call is TRBV6-5, the J call TRBJ1-1; D gene ambiguous. CDR3 length: 14 amino acids. Germline-derived CDR1 and CDR2 are MNHEY and SVGAGI. Trimming pared 4 bases from V and 1 base from J, leaving 10 bases between. The CDR3 loop is CASSSIGRNTEAFF. The DNA of the CDR3 is TGTGCCAGCAGTTCGATAGGGAGGAACACTGAAGCTTTCTTT.

This clonotype occurred many times. This chain links TRBV20-1 with TRBJ2-7, with 9 bases fitting TRBD2. Per the germline V gene, CDR1 is DFQATT and CDR2 is SNEGSKA (reference sequence). The CDR3 is made up of 14 amino acids. V trimming: 4 bases; J trimming: 4 bases; junction bases outside the gene matches: 8. The CDR3 bases are TGCAGTGCTACCTCTAGCGGGGCAACTTACGAGCAGTACGTC. The encoded protein is CSATSSGATYEQYV.

The rearrangement uses TRBV18 and TRBJ1-2; 8 bases match TRBD1. Germline V gene data show CDR1 as KGHSH and CDR2 as LQKENI. The CDR3 loop spans 17 amino acids. After removal of 5 bases from V and 3 bases from J, the junction contained 14 bases not matched to a gene. This CDR3 is CASSAVGQGYLHYGYTF. CDR3 nucleotides: TGTGCCAGCTCAGCCGTTGGACAGGGCTATCTGCACTATGGCTACACCTTC.

The chain links TRBV6-1 to TRBJ1-1; the D is unclear. Germline V gene data show CDR1 as MNHNS and CDR2 as SASEGT. Trimming pared 6 bases from V and 4 bases from J, leaving 12 bases between. This CDR3 comprises 13 residues. The CDR3 here is CASSRKARTEAFF. CDR3 coding DNA: TGTGCCAGCAGCCGCAAGGCCCGCACTGAAGCTTTCTTT.

The genes are TRBV27 and TRBJ1-1; D perhaps matches TRBD1 (5 bases). The CDR3 is 14 residues long. From germline, CDR1 is MNHEY and CDR2 SMNVEV (reference sequence). Trimming stripped 2 bases from V and 2 bases from J, with 9 bases between. CDR3 protein: CASSLSRVNTEAFF. The CDR3, as DNA: TGTGCCAGCAGTTTAAGCAGGGTAAACACTGAAGCTTTCTTT.

The rearrangement uses TRBV5-1 and TRBJ2-7; 10 positions match TRBD1. This CDR3 contains 13 residues. Germline V gene data show CDR1 as SGHRS and CDR2 as YFSETQ. Losses at the gene ends were 8 bases for V and 4 bases for J; bases not matched to a gene: 6. The CDR3 here is CARPWGQGYEQYF. Here the CDR3 DNA reads TGCGCCAGACCCTGGGGACAGGGGTACGAGCAGTACTTC.

This clonotype appeared many times. This chain connects TRBV6-2 or TRBV6-3 to TRBJ2-5; D is unresolved. Germline V gene data show CDR1 as MNHEY and CDR2 as SVGEGT. The CDR3 has 13 amino acids. The V end was cut by 5 bases, the J end by 5 bases, with 12 bases between. CDR3 protein: CASSTPPGETQYF. Here the CDR3 DNA reads TGTGCCAGCAGTACCCCCCCCGGGGAGACCCAGTACTTC.

This clonotype was seen a few times. V is TRBV6-2 or TRBV6-3 and J is TRBJ1-1; D not resolved. The germline gives CDR1 MNHEY, CDR2 SVGEGT. Trimming removed 6 bases from V and 1 base from J, with 9 bases in between. The CDR3 is 13 amino acids. The CDR3 reads CASSVQWNTEAFF. In DNA form, the CDR3 reads TGTGCCAGCAGCGTCCAGTGGAACACTGAAGCTTTCTTT.

There are a few counts of this clonotype. The rearrangement joins TRBV5-6 to TRBJ2-5, with 11 bases that match TRBD2. Germline CDR1 SGHDT, CDR2 YYEEEE. The ends lost 3 bases at V and 4 bases at J; junction bases unmatched: 11. This CDR3 spans 17 amino acids. The CDR3 DNA reads TGTGCCAGCAGCTCCATACTGACTAGCGGGGCTAGAGAGACCCAGTACTTC. This codes for CASSSILTSGARETQYF.

The chain employs TRBV12-3 or TRBV12-4 and TRBJ2-5; D remains ambiguous. V gave up 8 bases and J gave up 1 base, with 8 bases separating them. This CDR3 has 12 amino acids. In DNA, the CDR3 is TGTGCCAGCCTAGGATCCCAAGAGACCCAGTACTTC. This encodes CASLGSQETQYF.

This clonotype came up a few times. The rearrangement joins TRBV5-1 to TRBJ1-1; 7 positions match TRBD1. Germline loops: CDR1 SGHRS, CDR2 YFSETQ. The CDR3 is made up of 15 amino acids. The J segment lost 2 bases and the V segment lost 4 bases, leaving 8 bases of the junction unmatched. CDR3 amino acids: CASSDRDRGNTEAFF. DNA of the CDR3: TGCGCCAGCAGCGACCGGGACAGAGGAAACACTGAAGCTTTCTTT.

The V call is TRBV29-1, the J call TRBJ1-1; D may be TRBD1 (6 bases). CDR1 and CDR2 (germline): SQVTM, ANQGSEA. The CDR3 is 13 amino acids. With 6 bases removed from V and 0 bases from J, the gap between germline ends came to 11 bases. The CDR3 region has the DNA TGCAGCGTCCCCGGGACACTGAACACTGAAGCTTTCTTT. As protein: CSVPGTLNTEAFF.

There are many counts of this clonotype. This chain links TRBV5-5 with TRBJ1-6; the D gene is possibly TRBD1 (5 bases). The CDR3 sequence is 14 residues long. Deletions cut 1 base from V and 10 bases from J, with 12 bases between. Germline CDR1 SGHKS, CDR2 YYEKEE (reference sequence). This CDR3 reads CASSLYEGSSPLHF. The CDR3 DNA is TGTGCCAGCAGCTTGTATGAGGGGTCCTCACCCCTCCACTTT.

The chain combines TRBV12-3 or TRBV12-4 with TRBJ1-2; 11 bases line up with TRBD1. J lost 1 base, V lost 6 bases, and 10 bases had no gene match. The CDR3 runs to 17 residues. The CDR3 nucleotides read TGTGCCAGCAGGACCGGACAGGGGGCGCGGGGTAACTATGGCTACACCTTC. Its translation is CASRTGQGARGNYGYTF.

This clonotype was seen a handful of times. The rearrangement links TRBV18 to TRBJ1-4; tentatively, D is TRBD1 (6 bases). V gave up 3 bases and J gave up 8 bases, with 13 bases separating them. This CDR3 spans 14 amino acids. Germline loops: CDR1 KGHSH, CDR2 LQKENI. In DNA form, the CDR3 reads TGTGCCAGCTCACCCGAATCAGGGGTAGAAAAACTGTTTTTT. Its translation is CASSPESGVEKLFF.

This clonotype was seen repeatedly, ten times or more. J is TRBJ1-6 and V is TRBV21-1. TRBV21-1 is designated a pseudogene. The CDR3 extends over 18 amino acids. Here the CDR3 reads CARLNRDSTDSYNSPLHF. Here the CDR3 DNA reads TGTGCCAGATTAAACCGGGACTCCACGGACTCCTATAATTCACCCCTCCACTTT.

This clonotype was observed a few times. The rearrangement joins TRBV5-4 to TRBJ2-5, with D possibly being TRBD1 or TRBD2 (5 bases each). The CDR3 covers 16 residues. V was trimmed by 0 bases and J by 4 bases, leaving 16 bases between them. Germline-derived CDR1 and CDR2 are SGHNT and YYREEE (reference sequence). This CDR3 reads CASSLAARDPAETQYF. The CDR3 nucleotides are TGTGCCAGCAGCTTGGCCGCCAGGGACCCCGCAGAGACCCAGTACTTC.

This clonotype was counted at least ten times. The genes are TRBV6-6 and TRBJ1-1; 8 nucleotides match TRBD1. Germline-derived CDR1 and CDR2 are MNHNY and SVGAGI (reference sequence). V was pared by 2 bases and J by 8 bases, with 4 bases of the junction left unmatched. This CDR3 contains 13 residues. The chain's CDR3 is CASSYQGAWEAFF. In DNA form, the CDR3 reads TGTGCCAGCAGTTACCAGGGGGCTTGGGAAGCTTTCTTT.

This clonotype was seen only a few times. The V and J genes are TRBV7-2 and TRBJ1-1, with unresolved D. The V end was cut by 4 bases, the J end by 4 bases, with 16 bases between. The CDR3 runs 15 residues. Germline CDR1 and CDR2: SGHTA and FQGNSA. The CDR3 spells CASSSRASKGTEAFF. In DNA form, the CDR3 reads TGTGCCAGCAGCTCCCGGGCCTCAAAAGGCACTGAAGCTTTCTTT.